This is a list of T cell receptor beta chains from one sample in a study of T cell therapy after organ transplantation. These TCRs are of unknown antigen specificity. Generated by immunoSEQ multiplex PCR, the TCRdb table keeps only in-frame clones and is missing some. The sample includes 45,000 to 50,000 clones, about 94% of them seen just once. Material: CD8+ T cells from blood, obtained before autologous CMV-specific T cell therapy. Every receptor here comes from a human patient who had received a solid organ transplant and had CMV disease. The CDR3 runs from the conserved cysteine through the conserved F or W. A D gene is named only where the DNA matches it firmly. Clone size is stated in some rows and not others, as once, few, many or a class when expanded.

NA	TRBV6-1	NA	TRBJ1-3	CASSEEGEWVGNTIYF	TGTGCCAGCAGTGAAGAGGGGGAGTGGGTTGGAAACACCATATATTTT
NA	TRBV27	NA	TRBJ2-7	CASSLMASVGEQYF	TGTGCCAGCAGTTTAATGGCGTCCGTTGGAGAGCAGTACTTC
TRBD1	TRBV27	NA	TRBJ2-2	CASSVGTGGKGELFF	TGTGCCAGCAGTGTTGGGACAGGGGGAAAAGGGGAGCTGTTTTTT
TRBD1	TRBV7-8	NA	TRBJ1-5	CASSYDRGLQPQHF	TGTGCCAGCAGTTATGACAGGGGTCTTCAGCCCCAGCATTTT
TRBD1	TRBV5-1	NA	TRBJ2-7	CASRPGQDYEQYF	TGCGCCAGCAGGCCGGGACAGGACTACGAGCAGTACTTC
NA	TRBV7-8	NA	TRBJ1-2	CASSFGGTYGYTF	TGTGCCAGCAGCTTTGGGGGCACCTATGGCTACACCTTC
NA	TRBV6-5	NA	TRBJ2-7	CASSYYTGNEQYF	TGTGCCAGCAGTTACTATACGGGCAACGAGCAGTACTTC
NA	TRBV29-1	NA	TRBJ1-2	CSVNGVSPETNYGYTF	TGCAGCGTCAATGGGGTCAGCCCTGAGACTAACTATGGCTACACCTTC
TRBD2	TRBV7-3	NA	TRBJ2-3	CASSTTSGGTNTDTQYF	TGTGCCAGCAGCACCACTAGCGGGGGCACCAACACAGATACGCAGTATTTT
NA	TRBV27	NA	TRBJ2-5	CASSPSVEAETQYF	TGTGCCAGCAGTCCAAGTGTCGAGGCGGAGACCCAGTACTTC
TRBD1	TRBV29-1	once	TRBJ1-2	CSVERGGQGRDGYTF	TGCAGCGTTGAAAGAGGGGGACAGGGGCGAGACGGCTACACCTTC
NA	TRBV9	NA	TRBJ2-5	CASSVGRGTQYF	TGTGCCAGCAGCGTAGGAAGGGGGACCCAGTACTTC
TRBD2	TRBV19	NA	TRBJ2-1	CASSLAGVILEQFF	TGTGCCAGTAGTCTAGCGGGGGTTATACTCGAGCAGTTCTTC
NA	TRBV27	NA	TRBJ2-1	CASSSTVPAWNEQFF	TGTGCCAGCAGTTCGACAGTCCCCGCCTGGAATGAGCAGTTCTTC
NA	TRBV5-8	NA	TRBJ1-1	CASSFGTFRMNTEAFF	TGTGCCAGCAGCTTCGGGACATTTCGAATGAACACTGAAGCTTTCTTT
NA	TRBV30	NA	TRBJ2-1	CAWSSGLWDEQFF	TGTGCCTGGAGTTCAGGACTATGGGATGAGCAGTTCTTC
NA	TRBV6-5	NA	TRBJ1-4	CASSYSIQSNEKLFF	TGTGCCAGCAGTTACTCGATTCAGAGTAATGAAAAACTGTTTTTT
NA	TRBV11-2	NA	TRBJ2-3	CASSFRVADLTDTQYF	TGTGCCAGCAGCTTTCGTGTGGCAGACCTCACAGATACGCAGTATTTT
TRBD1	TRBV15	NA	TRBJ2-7	CATRDRGYPYEQYF	TGTGCCACCAGGGACAGGGGCTACCCCTACGAGCAGTACTTC
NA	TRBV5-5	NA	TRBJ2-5	CASSLPVETQYF	TGTGCCAGCAGCTTGCCAGTAGAGACCCAGTACTTC
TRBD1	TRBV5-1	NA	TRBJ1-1	CASSIYRGNTEAFF	TGCGCCAGCAGCATATACAGGGGGAACACTGAAGCTTTCTTT
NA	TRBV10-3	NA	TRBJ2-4	CAISEGGRGVIQYF	TGTGCCATCAGTGAGGGGGGGCGCGGGGTCATTCAGTACTTC
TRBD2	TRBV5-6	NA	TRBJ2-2	CASSFRGDYANTGELFF	TGTGCCAGCAGCTTCCGGGGGGACTACGCGAACACCGGGGAGCTGTTTTTT
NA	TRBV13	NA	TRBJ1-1	CASSFSAHTEAFF	TGTGCCAGCAGCTTCTCGGCTCACACTGAAGCTTTCTTT
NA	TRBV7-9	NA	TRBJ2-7	CASSVDIYEQYF	TGTGCCAGCAGCGTAGACATCTACGAGCAGTACTTC
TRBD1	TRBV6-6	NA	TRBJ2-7	CASSSRDREYEQYF	TGTGCCAGCAGTTCCCGGGACAGGGAGTACGAGCAGTACTTC
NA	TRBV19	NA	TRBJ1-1	CASSPRQVPEAFF	TGTGCCAGTAGTCCCAGACAGGTGCCTGAAGCTTTCTTT
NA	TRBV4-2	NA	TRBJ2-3	CASSPPLLAQSTDTQYF	TGTGCCAGCAGCCCCCCCCTACTAGCCCAAAGCACAGATACGCAGTATTTT
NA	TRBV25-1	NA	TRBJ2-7	CASSPTLEPYEQYF	TGTGCCAGCAGTCCTACCCTCGAGCCCTACGAGCAGTACTTC
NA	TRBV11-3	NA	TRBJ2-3	CASSLVGADTQYF	TGTGCCAGCAGCTTAGTAGGTGCAGATACGCAGTATTTT
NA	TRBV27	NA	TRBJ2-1	CASSHRNEQFF	TGTGCCAGCAGCCACAGAAATGAGCAGTTCTTC
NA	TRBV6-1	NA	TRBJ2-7	CASTSGTDSYEQYF	TGTGCCAGCACGAGCGGGACAGATTCCTACGAGCAGTACTTC
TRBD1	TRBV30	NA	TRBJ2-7	CAWTGQGANEQYF	TGTGCCTGGACCGGACAGGGGGCAAACGAGCAGTACTTC
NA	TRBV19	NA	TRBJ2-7	CASSNPGTGYEQYF	TGTGCCAGTAGTAACCCCGGGACCGGCTACGAGCAGTACTTC
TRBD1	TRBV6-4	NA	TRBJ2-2	CASSDSDRGDTGELFF	TGTGCCAGCAGTGACTCGGACAGGGGAGACACCGGGGAGCTGTTTTTT
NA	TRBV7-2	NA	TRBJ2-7	CASSFHSASAAEQYF	TGTGCCAGCAGCTTTCATAGCGCCTCGGCGGCCGAGCAGTACTTC
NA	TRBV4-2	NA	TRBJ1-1	CASSQDGISEAFF	TGTGCCAGCAGCCAAGATGGGATTTCTGAAGCTTTCTTT
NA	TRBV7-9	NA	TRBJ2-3	CASSLQISGKYGDTQYF	TGTGCCAGCAGCCTCCAGATATCAGGGAAATATGGAGATACGCAGTATTTT
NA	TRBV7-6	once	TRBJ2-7	CASSLMADGEQYF	TGTGCCAGCAGCTTGATGGCGGATGGCGAGCAGTACTTC
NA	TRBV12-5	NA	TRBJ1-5	CASALDSNQPQHF	TGTGCTAGTGCCCTGGACAGCAATCAGCCCCAGCATTTT
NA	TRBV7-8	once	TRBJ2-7	CASSLGGLTYEQYF	TGTGCCAGCAGCTTAGGGGGCCTTACCTACGAGCAGTACTTC
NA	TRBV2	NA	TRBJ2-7	CASSDWTVASYEQYF	TGTGCCAGCAGTGATTGGACAGTGGCATCCTACGAGCAGTACTTC
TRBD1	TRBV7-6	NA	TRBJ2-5	CASSWTGLQETQYF	TGTGCCAGCAGCTGGACAGGTCTCCAAGAGACCCAGTACTTC
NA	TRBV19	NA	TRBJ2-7	CASSIGGGGREQYF	TGTGCCAGTAGTATAGGCGGAGGGGGCAGGGAGCAGTACTTC
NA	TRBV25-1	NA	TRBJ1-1	CASSLGNTEAFF	TGTGCCAGCAGTTTGGGGAACACTGAAGCTTTCTTT